This T cell receptor (beta chain) was observed in a study of response to subunit inactivated influenza vaccine. Concerning this clonotype: Its antigen is unidentified.

Study-level results: The authors put forward the suggestion that each seasonal influenza vaccination may bring in only a limited number of new T cells.

TCRdb recomputed calls from the RT-PCR reads with MiXCR, one row per CDR3 protein. This table has approximately 700,000 distinct CDR3 sequences, roughly 14% appearing once. V gave up 5 bases and J gave up 3 bases, with 16 bases separating them. Per the germline V gene, CDR1 is MNHEY and CDR2 is SMNVEV (reference sequence). CDR3 size: 15 residues. The V gene is TRBV27, the J gene TRBJ1-2; a weak D match, TRBD1 (5 bases). The receptor's source is a man aged 50-60 years who received an inactivated influenza vaccine. The sequences come from PBMCs from blood, collected approximately 13 days after vaccination. The CDR3 reads CASSRGAGVDYGYTF. CDR3 nucleotide sequence: TGTGCCAGCAGTCGAGGGGCGGGGGTGGACTATGGCTACACCTTC.